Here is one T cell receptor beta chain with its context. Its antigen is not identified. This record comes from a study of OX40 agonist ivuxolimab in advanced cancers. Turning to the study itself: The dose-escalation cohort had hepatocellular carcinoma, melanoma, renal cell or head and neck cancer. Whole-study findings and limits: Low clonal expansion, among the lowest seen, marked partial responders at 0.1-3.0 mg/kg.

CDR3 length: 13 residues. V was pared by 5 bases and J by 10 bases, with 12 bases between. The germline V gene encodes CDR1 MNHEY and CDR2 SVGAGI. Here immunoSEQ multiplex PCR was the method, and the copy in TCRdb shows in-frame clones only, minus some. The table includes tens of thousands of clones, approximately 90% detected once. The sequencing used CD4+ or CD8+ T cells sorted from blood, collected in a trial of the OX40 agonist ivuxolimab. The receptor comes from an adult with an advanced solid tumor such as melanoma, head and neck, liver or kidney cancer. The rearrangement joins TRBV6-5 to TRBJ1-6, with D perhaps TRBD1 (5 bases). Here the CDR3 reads CASSRDLGSPLHF. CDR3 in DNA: TGTGCCAGCAGTCGGGACTTAGGATCACCCCTCCACTTT.